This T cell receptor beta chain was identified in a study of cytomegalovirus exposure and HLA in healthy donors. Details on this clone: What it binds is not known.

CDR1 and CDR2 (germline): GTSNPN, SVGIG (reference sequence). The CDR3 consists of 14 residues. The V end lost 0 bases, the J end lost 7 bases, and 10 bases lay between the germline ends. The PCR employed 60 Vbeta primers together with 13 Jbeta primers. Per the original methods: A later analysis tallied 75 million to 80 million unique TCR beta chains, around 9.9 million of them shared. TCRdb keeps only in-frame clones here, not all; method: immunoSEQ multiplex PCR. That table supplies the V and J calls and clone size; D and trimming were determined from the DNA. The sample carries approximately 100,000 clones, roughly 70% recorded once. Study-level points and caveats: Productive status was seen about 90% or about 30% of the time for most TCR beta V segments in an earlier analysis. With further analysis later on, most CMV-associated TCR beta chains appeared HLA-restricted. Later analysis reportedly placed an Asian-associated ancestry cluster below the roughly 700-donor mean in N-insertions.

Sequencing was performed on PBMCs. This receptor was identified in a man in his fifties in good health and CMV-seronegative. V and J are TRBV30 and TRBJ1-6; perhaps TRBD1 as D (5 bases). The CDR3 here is CAWSVMSGNSPLHF. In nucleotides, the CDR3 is TGTGCCTGGAGTGTAATGTCAGGGAATTCACCCCTCCACTTT.